This is a list of T cell receptor beta chains from one sample in a study of shared clonotypes between healthy human individuals. This table comes from immunoSEQ multiplex PCR, and its TCRdb copy is limited to in-frame clones, with some not included. The sample has over a million clones, approximately 98.5% seen once. Material: naive CD4+ T cells sorted from blood. Every receptor here comes from a man under 40 in good health. CDR3s include the opening cysteine and the closing phenylalanine or tryptophan. A D gene is named only where the DNA matches it firmly. The size field is filled for only some rows; it gives once, few, many or a size class.

TRBJ1-5	TRBV19	.	.	CASSNRDNQPQHF	TGTGCCAGTAGCAACAGAGACAATCAGCCCCAGCATTTT
TRBJ1-1	TRBV30	.	.	CAWNGGPRSNTEAFF	TGTGCCTGGAATGGAGGGCCGCGGTCGAACACTGAAGCTTTCTTT
TRBJ2-1	TRBV15	.	.	CATSRDTGGSYNEQFF	TGTGCCACCAGCAGAGATACTGGGGGGAGCTACAATGAGCAGTTCTTC
TRBJ1-3	TRBV4-1	.	.	CASSRDWVAGNTIYF	TGCGCCAGCAGCCGGGATTGGGTAGCTGGAAACACCATATATTTT
TRBJ2-3	TRBV28	.	.	CASSPTGQGPPDTQYF	TGTGCCAGCAGTCCGACGGGGCAGGGACCCCCAGATACGCAGTATTTT
TRBJ1-5	TRBV29-1	.	.	CSVQGWGQPQHF	TGCAGCGTACAGGGTTGGGGGCAGCCCCAGCATTTT
TRBJ2-2	TRBV18	.	.	CASSPDQKNTGELFF	TGTGCCAGCTCACCAGATCAGAAGAACACCGGGGAGCTGTTTTTT
TRBJ2-2	TRBV5-6	.	.	CASTHPVVGELFF	TGTGCCAGCACGCATCCAGTGGTCGGGGAGCTGTTTTTT
TRBJ2-3	TRBV25-1	TRBD2	.	CASSEWREGPTDTQYF	TGTGCCAGCAGTGAATGGCGGGAGGGACCCACAGATACGCAGTATTTT
TRBJ1-5	TRBV5-1	.	.	CASSLESTNQPQHF	TGCGCCAGCAGCTTGGAGAGTACCAATCAGCCCCAGCATTTT
TRBJ1-5	TRBV27	.	once	CASTPIGAGSNQPQHF	TGTGCCAGCACCCCAATCGGGGCAGGGAGCAATCAGCCCCAGCATTTT
TRBJ2-1	TRBV4-1	TRBD2	.	CASTKNSGETDEQFF	TGCGCCAGCACCAAAAATAGCGGGGAAACCGATGAGCAGTTCTTC
TRBJ2-1	TRBV7-3	.	.	CASSFGPNSYNEQFF	TGTGCCAGCAGCTTCGGACCCAATTCCTACAATGAGCAGTTCTTC
TRBJ2-5	TRBV5-1	TRBD1	.	CASSATGGAGTQYF	TGCGCCAGCAGCGCCACAGGGGGCGCCGGGACCCAGTACTTC
TRBJ1-2	TRBV6-1	.	.	CASSFHGQASYGYTF	TGTGCCAGCAGTTTCCACGGCCAGGCGAGCTATGGCTACACCTTC
TRBJ2-1	TRBV11-2	TRBD2	.	CASSLRTPRLAGEPEQFF	TGTGCCAGCAGCTTGAGGACCCCCCGGCTAGCGGGAGAGCCTGAGCAGTTCTTC
TRBJ2-7	TRBV6-1	.	.	CASRYQRTSEQYF	TGTGCCAGCAGGTACCAAAGGACCTCCGAGCAGTACTTC
TRBJ2-7	TRBV10-3	.	.	CAISESARAEQYF	TGTGCCATCAGTGAGTCGGCTCGAGCCGAGCAGTACTTC
TRBJ1-6	TRBV4-1	.	.	CASSGQLSSYNSPLHF	TGCGCCAGCAGCGGACAATTAAGCTCCTATAATTCACCCCTCCACTTT
TRBJ2-3	TRBV9	.	once	CASSVATAGLADTQYF	TGTGCCAGCAGCGTAGCTACTGCTGGGCTCGCAGATACGCAGTATTTT
TRBJ1-1	TRBV27	.	.	CASSFNGENTEAFF	TGTGCCAGCAGTTTTAACGGTGAGAACACTGAAGCTTTCTTT
TRBJ2-7	TRBV7-8	TRBD2	.	CASSSTAGGSGEQYF	TGTGCCAGCAGCTCCACGGCGGGAGGATCCGGCGAGCAGTACTTC
TRBJ1-2	TRBV28	TRBD1	.	CASSLTTGTGRHGYTF	TGTGCCAGCAGTTTGACCACTGGGACAGGGCGACATGGCTACACCTTC
TRBJ2-5	TRBV29-1	.	.	CSVIGKQETQYF	TGCAGCGTTATTGGGAAACAAGAGACCCAGTACTTC
TRBJ2-2	TRBV10-1	.	.	CASRDAGAGELFF	TGCGCCAGCAGGGACGCGGGTGCCGGGGAGCTGTTTTTT
TRBJ2-3	TRBV4-3	.	.	CASSQPGTSTDTQYF	TGCGCCAGCAGCCAACCCGGGACTAGCACAGATACGCAGTATTTT
TRBJ2-7	TRBV18	TRBD1	.	CASSQTGYQDEQYF	TGTGCCAGCTCACAGACAGGGTATCAGGACGAGCAGTACTTC
TRBJ1-2	TRBV5-1	.	.	CASSPGPNNYGYTF	TGCGCCAGCAGCCCGGGACCGAATAACTATGGCTACACCTTC
TRBJ1-2	TRBV7-2	.	.	CASRFGGYNYGYTF	TGTGCCAGCCGCTTCGGGGGGTACAACTATGGCTACACCTTC
TRBJ1-1	TRBV5-1	.	once	CASSLAGGRAEAFF	TGCGCCAGCAGCTTGGCCGGGGGCAGGGCTGAAGCTTTCTTT
TRBJ2-1	TRBV7-8	TRBD1	.	CASSRDRGLYNEQFF	TGTGCCAGCAGCCGCGACAGGGGGCTGTACAATGAGCAGTTCTTC